This paragraph covers one T cell receptor (beta chain) sequence. The data derive from a study of T cell changes during pregnancy in multiple sclerosis. Clones were read by immunoSEQ multiplex PCR, and TCRdb kept only the in-frame ones, dropping some. The sample includes under 85,000 clones, 94% of them seen just once. The CDR3 contains 14 residues. CDR1 SGHVS and CDR2 FQNEAQ come from the germline V gene. With 4 bases clipped from V and 7 bases from J, the junction kept 9 bases outside the gene matches. The chain is built from TRBV7-8 and TRBJ2-7; 8 bases fit TRBD2. The specimen comprised peripheral blood, sampled in the third trimester of pregnancy. The TCR was taken from a female donor with multiple sclerosis, enrolled in a pregnancy study. The CDR3 is CASSYTGGAWEQYF. CDR3 coding DNA: TGTGCCAGCAGCTACACGGGGGGGGCTTGGGAGCAGTACTTC.